These T cell receptor beta chains were read from a single sample in a study of T cells in Graves' hyperthyroidism and ophthalmopathy. TCRdb used MiXCR to reprocess the multiplex PCR reads, holding one entry per CDR3 protein. Among around 620,000 distinct CDR3 sequences, around 15% were seen once, and the ten largest hold about 3.8%. The sequencing sample was made of blood. All receptors derive from a woman under 40 with Graves' hyperthyroidism. Each CDR3 is given with its conserved first and last residue. The D gene is left open where the match is weak. Not all rows give a size; the values are once, few, many and, for expanded clones, a class.

.,TRBJ2-7,.,TRBV15,TGTGCCACCAGCAGGGGATCGACTGGCTCCTACGAGCAGTACTTC,CATSRGSTGSYEQYF
many,TRBJ2-3,.,TRBV7-3,TGTGCCAGCAGCTTATGGAGGGACACAGATACGCAGTATTTT,CASSLWRDTDTQYF
many,TRBJ2-3,.,TRBV7-2,TGTGCCAGCAGCGATGGGGGCCGGAGCACAGATACGCAGTATTTT,CASSDGGRSTDTQYF
few,TRBJ2-7,.,TRBV10-3,TGTGCCATCAGTGAGTACGGAACCCAGGTCGACGAGCAGTACTTC,CAISEYGTQVDEQYF
many,TRBJ2-2,TRBD1,TRBV20-1,TGCAGTGCTAGATGGTCCCAGGGGGCTGACGGGGAGCTGTTTTTT,CSARWSQGADGELFF
.,TRBJ1-3,TRBD1,TRBV7-2,TGTGCCAGCAGCTTAGGTTTCGGCAGGGGGCATGGAAACACCATATATTTT,CASSLGFGRGHGNTIYF
few,TRBJ2-2,TRBD2,TRBV3-1,TGTGCCAGCAGCCAAGGGGGACTAGCGGGCCCGGGCGGGGAGCTGGTTTTT,CASSQGGLAGPGGELVF
.,TRBJ1-3,.,TRBV28,TGTGCCAGCAAGGACCCCTTCTCTGGAAACACCATATATTTT,CASKDPFSGNTIYF
many,TRBJ2-7,TRBD1,TRBV28,TGTGCCAGCAGTCCCACAGGGGGCCCTTCCGAGCAGTACTTC,CASSPTGGPSEQYF
few,TRBJ2-2,TRBD1,TRBV18,TGTGCCAGCTCAGGGGACAGCGCCGGGGAGCTGTTTTTT,CASSGDSAGELFF
many,TRBJ2-7,.,TRBV12-5,TGTGCTAGTGGTTCTCCCGACGTAGGCTCCTACGAGCAGTACTTC,CASGSPDVGSYEQYF
.,TRBJ2-1,.,TRBV19,TGTGCCAGTAGTATATCAGCTGCGGTCTCCTACAATGAGCAGTTCTTC,CASSISAAVSYNEQFF
many,TRBJ2-7,TRBD2,TRBV10-3,TGTGCCATCAGTGAACCCGGACTAGCGGGAGTCCAATACGAGCAGTACTTC,CAISEPGLAGVQYEQYF
.,TRBJ1-5,.,TRBV28,TGTGCCAGCCGTGGGTCAAGTCAGCCCCAGCATTTT,CASRGSSQPQHF
few,TRBJ1-2,TRBD1,TRBV28,TGTGCCAGCGGGACAGGGGGGAGAAACTATGGCTACACCTTC,CASGTGGRNYGYTF
many,TRBJ1-5,.,TRBV6-1,TGTGCCAGCAGTTACACCCTCACAGCAAATCAGCCCCAGCATTTT,CASSYTLTANQPQHF
many,TRBJ2-7,TRBD2,TRBV7-3,TGTGCCAGCAGCCCTGGGACAGGACTAAGACTAGCGGGAGGGTCCCCCTACGAGCAGTACTTC,CASSPGTGLRLAGGSPYEQYF
few,TRBJ1-4,TRBD1,TRBV5-1,TGCGCCAGCAGGGCGACAGGGGGCCTAAATGAAAAACTGTTTTTT,CASRATGGLNEKLFF
.,TRBJ2-3,TRBD2,TRBV20-1,TGCAGTGCTAGGCGAGCGGGAAGGGATACGCAGTATTTT,CSARRAGRDTQYF
many,TRBJ1-5,.,TRBV11-2,TGTGCCAGCAGCTTAGAGGGCGACAATCAGCCCCAGCATTTT,CASSLEGDNQPQHF
many,TRBJ2-1,TRBD2,TRBV6-2/TRBV6-3,TGTGCCAGCAGTGATACTAGCGGGAGAACCTACAATGAGCAGTTCTTC,CASSDTSGRTYNEQFF
.,TRBJ1-2,.,TRBV29-1,TGCAGCGTTGAAGTAACCAGAGCGGACAGCCTCTATGGCTACACCTTC,CSVEVTRADSLYGYTF
.,TRBJ1-2,.,TRBV5-1,TGCGCCAGCAGCTTGGGTAGTAGCGGGGGTCGCGGCTATGGCTACACCTTC,CASSLGSSGGRGYGYTF
many,TRBJ2-1,TRBD2,TRBV30,TGTGCCTGGAGGATTGCGGGAGAATGGGATGAGCAGTTCTTC,CAWRIAGEWDEQFF
many,TRBJ2-1,.,TRBV2,TGTGCCAGCAATGTGGGGTCGAGCTCCTACAATGAGCAATTCTTC,CASNVGSSSYNEQFF
many,TRBJ2-5,.,TRBV20-1,TGCAGTGCGCACGTGGGGGATGCAGTTGAGACCCAGTACTTC,CSAHVGDAVETQYF
few,TRBJ2-7,TRBD2,TRBV4-1,TGCGCCAGCAGCCACGGACTAGCGGGACGACCCTACGAGCAGTACTTC,CASSHGLAGRPYEQYF
once,TRBJ2-6,.,TRBV9,TGTGCCAGCAGCGTAGTTAGCTCTGGGGCCAACGTCCTGACTTTC,CASSVVSSGANVLTF
once,TRBJ1-6,.,TRBV9,TGTGCCAGCAGCGTAGGAGGGACTGCGGGATCACCCCTCCACTTT,CASSVGGTAGSPLHF
.,TRBJ2-2,TRBD2,TRBV7-9,TGTGCCAGCAGATTTACTAGCGGGGTCAACACCGGGGAGCTGTTTTTT,CASRFTSGVNTGELFF
few,TRBJ1-1,TRBD1,TRBV5-1,TGCGCCAGCAGCTTAACCGGGACAGGGGGCGCGGAGAACACTGAAGCTTTCTTT,CASSLTGTGGAENTEAFF
many,TRBJ2-7,.,TRBV28,TGTGCCAGCAGGGACAACAGGGACGGGTCCTACGAGCAGTACTTC,CASRDNRDGSYEQYF
many,TRBJ2-7,TRBD1,TRBV30,TGTGCCTGGGACCCCGGGACAGGGTCCTACGAGCAGTACTTC,CAWDPGTGSYEQYF
.,TRBJ2-3,.,TRBV12-5,TGTGCTAGTGGTTTAGGGAACACAGATACGCAGTATTTT,CASGLGNTDTQYF
once,TRBJ1-2,.,TRBV12-3/TRBV12-4,TGTGCCAGCACCCCGGCGGGCCGGGTCTCACTGGCTGGCTACACCTTC,CASTPAGRVSLAGYTF
few,TRBJ2-3,.,TRBV9,TGTGCCAGCAGCGCCTCTACTGGCACAGATACGCAGTATTTT,CASSASTGTDTQYF
.,TRBJ1-5,.,TRBV19,TGTGCCAGTAGTCGCGGGACGTTGAGCAATCAGCCCCAGCATTTT,CASSRGTLSNQPQHF
.,TRBJ1-1,TRBD1,TRBV4-3,TGCGCCAGCAGCCAAATATACAGGGGGGGGAACACTGAAGCTTTCTTT,CASSQIYRGGNTEAFF
many,TRBJ1-5,.,TRBV27,TGTGCCAGCAGTTTTGGGCCTAATCAGCCCCAGCATTTT,CASSFGPNQPQHF
few,TRBJ2-5,.,TRBV7-2,TGTGCCAGCAGAAAGGGAGGTGAGGGGACCCAGTACTTC,CASRKGGEGTQYF
many,TRBJ2-1,TRBD2,TRBV11-2,TGTGCCAGCAGTCAAGGACTAGCGGGAGTGAATGAGCAGTTCTTC,CASSQGLAGVNEQFF
.,TRBJ2-7,TRBD2,TRBV19,TGTGCCAGTAGTGTAGCGGGAGGGCACTACGAGCAGTACTTC,CASSVAGGHYEQYF
many,TRBJ1-1,TRBD1,TRBV28,TGTGCCAGCAGTCCCCAGGGGGCGGGTTCCGGTGAAGCTTTCTTT,CASSPQGAGSGEAFF
many,TRBJ2-7,.,TRBV6-1,TGTGCCAGCAACGCCGACTGGAACTACGAGCAGTACTTC,CASNADWNYEQYF
few,TRBJ1-2,.,TRBV12-3/TRBV12-4,TGTGCCAGCAGCTCAGGGGCCTACGGCTACACCTTC,CASSSGAYGYTF
.,TRBJ2-7,TRBD2,TRBV12-3/TRBV12-4,TGTGCCAGCAGTTTATCAAGCGGGAGGTTTACCTACGAGCAGTACTTC,CASSLSSGRFTYEQYF
.,TRBJ2-7,TRBD2,TRBV15,TGTGCCACCAGCAAGGGACTAGCGGGACTAAATTGCTACGAGCAGTACTTC,CATSKGLAGLNCYEQYF
many,TRBJ1-5,.,TRBV6-1,TGTGCCAGCAGTTGGCAGGGGAATCAGCCCCAGCATTTT,CASSWQGNQPQHF
.,TRBJ2-7,.,TRBV28,TGTGCCAGCAATAGCGCCTCCTACGAGCAGTACTTC,CASNSASYEQYF
few,TRBJ2-1,.,TRBV30,TGTGCCTGGAGTGAGGACTCGGTAATAAACAATGAGCAGTTCTTC,CAWSEDSVINNEQFF